Each of the 25 T cell receptor beta chains below was sequenced from the same sample in a study of a mutant IDH1 vaccine in newly diagnosed glioma. These receptors lack a known antigen. Some clones are missing from TCRdb's copy, which holds only in-frame ones; the method was immunoSEQ multiplex PCR. Of approximately 43,000 clones detected, around 89% appear once; the ten largest clones hold around 1.5%. Time point: week 35, safety follow-up. One vaccine dose held 300 ug of mutant IDH1 20-mer peptide and came with topical imiquimod. The sequenced sample was PBMCs, obtained from a glioma patient whose treatment included an IDH1 peptide vaccine. These receptors came from a man between 35 and 55 years old with glioma.

The J gene is TRBJ1-1, the V gene TRBV30; D unclear. This CDR3 has 14 residues. Between the trimmed V and J ends, which lost 0 bases and 0 bases, there was a span of 8 bases. CDR1 is GTSNPN, CDR2 SVGIG, per germline (reference sequence). CDR3 in amino acids: CAWSVPIMNTEAFF. The CDR3 nucleotides read TGTGCCTGGAGTGTACCTATCATGAACACTGAAGCTTTCTTT.

The V gene is TRBV5-1, the J gene TRBJ2-5; possibly TRBD1 or TRBD2 for D (5 bases each). Germline CDR1 and CDR2: SGHRS and YFSETQ. There are 15 residues in the CDR3. V dropped 7 bases and J dropped 3 bases, with 19 bases sitting between them. The CDR3 reads CASPQPSGTEETQYF. The CDR3 coding sequence is TGCGCCAGCCCCCAACCCTCAGGGACGGAAGAGACCCAGTACTTC.

The CDR3 sequence: CASSHSERANTEAFF. DNA of the CDR3: TGCGCCAGCAGCCATTCCGAGAGGGCGAACACTGAAGCTTTCTTT. The chain uses TRBV4-1 and TRBJ1-1, with D unresolved. Germline loops: CDR1 MGHRA, CDR2 YSYEKL. V shed 3 bases and J shed 1 base, with 12 bases lying between them. The CDR3 extends over 15 amino acids.

The V gene is TRBV19, the J gene TRBJ1-1; 7 bases are a match to TRBD1. V gave up 6 bases and J gave up 1 base; unmatched junction bases: 2. This CDR3 is 13 amino acids long. The germline V gene encodes CDR1 LNHDA and CDR2 SQIVND (reference sequence). CDR3: CASRGDRNTEAFF. CDR3 bases: TGTGCCAGTAGAGGGGACAGGAACACTGAAGCTTTCTTT.

The CDR3 nucleotides read TGTGCCCAGAAGGGGAGATGGAAGGGCTACACCTTC. This codes for CAQKGRWKGYTF. This chain joins TRBV30 and TRBJ1-2, with a tentative D call TRBD1 (5 bases). Per the germline V gene, CDR1 is GTSNPN and CDR2 is SVGIG (reference sequence). The CDR3 runs to 12 residues. Trimming removed 8 bases at V and 8 bases at J, with 18 bases between. The whole variable domain, filled in from reference TRBV30 and TRBJ1-2, reads SQTIHQWPATLVQPVGSPLSLECTVEGTSNPNLYWYRQAAGRGLQLLFYSVGIGQISSEVPQNLSASRPQDRQFILSSKKLLLSDSGFYLCAQKGRWKGYTFGSGTRLTVV.

This chain links TRBV5-4 with TRBJ2-6, with D unresolved. Per germline, CDR1 SGHNT and CDR2 YYREEE (reference sequence). Trimming left V 2 bases short and J 0 bases short, with 6 bases between. This CDR3 is 15 amino acids long. DNA for the CDR3: TGTGCCAGCAGCTTATACAGCTCTGGGGCCAACGTCCTGACTTTC. It translates to CASSLYSSGANVLTF.

This chain uses TRBV18 with TRBJ2-3; no clear D gene. CDR3 size: 15 residues. The V gene's germline CDR1 is KGHSH and CDR2 LQKENI. V lost 3 bases, J lost 0 bases, and 10 bases lay in between. In DNA form, the CDR3 reads TGTGCCAGCTCACCTCGACCAGCGAGCACAGATACGCAGTATTTT. Translation gives CASSPRPASTDTQYF.

V usage is TRBV27 and J usage is TRBJ2-1; 8 bases are shared with TRBD2. V was clipped by 5 bases and J by 3 bases; unmatched bases: 9. CDR3 length: 16 amino acids. CDR1 and CDR2 from the germline V gene are MNHEY and SMNVEV (reference sequence). In DNA form, the CDR3 reads TGTGCCAGCAGTCTACCGAGCGGGAGAAGCTACAATGAGCAGTTCTTC. Translated: CASSLPSGRSYNEQFF.

As concerns this clone: The junction differs from germline at one of its ends, possibly a read error. The chain links TRBV7-7 to TRBJ2-3, with D possibly TRBD2 on 6 matching bases. This CDR3 has 14 residues. In germline, CDR1 is SSHAT, CDR2 FNYEAQ (reference sequence). CDR3 sequence: CASSPSENTDTQYF. The CDR3 DNA reads TGTGCTAGCAGCCCTAGCGAAAACACAGATACGCAGTATTTT.

DNA for the CDR3: TGTGCCAGCAGCTTAGATCCTAGCGGGGGCAATGAGCAGTTCTTC. Protein: CASSLDPSGGNEQFF. The gene calls are TRBV7-2 and TRBJ2-1; 10 positions match TRBD2. This CDR3 contains 15 residues. Germline loops: CDR1 SGHTA, CDR2 FQGNSA. The V and J ends lost 1 base and 6 bases, in that order; junction bases with no gene match: 3.

The V and J genes are TRBV9 and TRBJ2-3; 8 bases match TRBD2. This CDR3 comprises 17 residues. The ends lost 4 bases at V and 0 bases at J; junction bases unmatched: 10. Germline loops: CDR1 SGDLS, CDR2 YYNGEE. CDR3 sequence reads: CASSPWNSGASTDTQYF. The CDR3 DNA reads TGTGCCAGCAGCCCCTGGAATAGCGGGGCTAGCACAGATACGCAGTATTTT.

J is TRBJ2-3 and V is TRBV15; D gene uncertain. Between the trimmed V and J ends, which lost 0 bases and 3 bases, there was a span of 13 bases. This CDR3 comprises 16 residues. Germline V CDR1 and CDR2: LNHNV, YYDKDF (reference sequence). The CDR3 region is CATSRETALRTDTQYF. The CDR3, as DNA: TGTGCCACCAGCAGAGAAACGGCCCTTAGGACAGATACGCAGTATTTT.

CDR3 sequence reads: CASSPDGAYEQYV. For the CDR3, the DNA is TGCGCCAGCAGTCCCGACGGCGCCTACGAGCAGTACGTC. V is TRBV5-1 and J is TRBJ2-7; D uncertain. Trimming took 5 bases from V and 2 from J, leaving 11 bases between them. The germline CDR1 and CDR2 sequences are SGHRS and YFSETQ. The CDR3 runs 13 residues.

The V and J genes are TRBV7-3 and TRBJ1-1; possible D gene TRBD1, 5 bases. Germline CDR1 is SGHTA and CDR2 is FQGTGA. The CDR3 length is 15 residues. Trimming pared 5 bases from V and 3 bases from J, leaving 16 bases between. Written as DNA, the CDR3 is TGTGCCAGCAGCCCGGGTTCGGGGGTGTACACTGAAGCTTTCTTT. Protein sequence: CASSPGSGVYTEAFF.

This chain joins TRBV6-5 and TRBJ1-3, with D unclear. CDR1 MNHEY and CDR2 SVGAGI come from the germline V gene. The CDR3 has 16 residues. The ends were cut back, 0 bases at V and 0 bases at J, with 9 bases in the middle. The DNA of the CDR3 is TGTGCCAGCAGTTACTCGTTTTTGCTCTCTGGAAACACCATATATTTT. Its protein is CASSYSFLLSGNTIYF.

The V and J genes are TRBV28 and TRBJ2-7, with D perhaps matching TRBD1 (5 bases). With 8 bases removed from V and 3 bases from J, the gap between germline ends came to 20 bases. CDR3 length: 15 residues. Germline loops: CDR1 MDHEN, CDR2 SYDVKM. The CDR3 spells CASRNPRVGNYEQYF. CDR3 sequence (DNA): TGTGCCAGCCGTAACCCCAGGGTCGGTAACTACGAGCAGTACTTC.

The J gene is TRBJ1-1, the V gene TRBV28, with 8 bases fitting TRBD1. The J segment lost 4 bases and the V segment lost 3 bases, leaving 4 bases of the junction unmatched. CDR1 and CDR2 from the germline V gene are MDHEN and SYDVKM. CDR3 size: 14 residues. CDR3 nucleotides: TGTGCCAGCAGTTTGGTACAGGGGGGCACTGAAGCTTTCTTT. The encoded protein is CASSLVQGGTEAFF.

This clone was detected only once. The chain couples TRBV28 to TRBJ1-2; D gene unclear. The V gene's germline CDR1 is MDHEN and CDR2 SYDVKM. V was cut by 2 bases and J by 6 bases, with 16 bases left in between. CDR3 length equals 15 residues. Written as DNA, the CDR3 is TGTGCCAGCAGTTTAACCGGGAGGCGTCTAGATGGCTACACCTTC. Translation gives CASSLTGRRLDGYTF.

This chain uses TRBV28 with TRBJ2-7; D not resolved. The V end lost 4 bases, the J end lost 2 bases, and 3 bases lay between the germline ends. Per germline, CDR1 MDHEN and CDR2 SYDVKM. This CDR3 is built from 11 residues. The CDR3 reads CASSSTYEQYV. DNA for the CDR3: TGTGCCAGCAGTTCTACCTACGAGCAGTACGTC.

The CDR3 nucleotides read TGTGCCACCAGCAGAGTTAGGGCAGGCAATCAGCCCCAGCATTTT. Residues: CATSRVRAGNQPQHF. The J gene is TRBJ1-5, the V gene TRBV15; unclear D gene. Germline CDR1 LNHNV, CDR2 YYDKDF (reference sequence). V dropped 1 base and J dropped 2 bases, with 9 bases sitting between them. CDR3 size: 15 residues. The full variable domain, rest sourced from reference TRBV15 and TRBJ1-5, is DAMVIQNPRYQVTQFGKPVTLSCSQTLNHNVMYWYQQKSSQAPKLLFHYYDKDFNNEADTPDNFQSRRPNTSFCFLDIRSPGLGDTAMYLCATSRVRAGNQPQHFGDGTRLSIL.

The chain carries TRBV5-6 and TRBJ2-7; unclear D gene. The ends were cut back, 3 bases at V and 0 bases at J, with 10 bases in the middle. The CDR3 runs 14 residues. The germline gives CDR1 SGHDT, CDR2 YYEEEE. The CDR3 here is CASSSTTASYEQYF. The CDR3 coding sequence is TGTGCCAGCAGCTCAACGACCGCCTCCTACGAGCAGTACTTC.

The genes are TRBV30 and TRBJ2-1; D gene uncertain. Germline V gene sequence: CDR1 GTSNPN, CDR2 SVGIG (reference sequence). The germline V and J ends were trimmed by 2 bases and 6 bases, with 20 bases remaining between them. The CDR3 loop spans 16 amino acids. The CDR3 here is CAWSPLVGFGGNEQFF. CDR3 DNA: TGTGCCTGGAGTCCACTGGTGGGCTTTGGTGGCAATGAGCAGTTCTTC.

The genes are TRBV28 and TRBJ1-1, with a weak D call TRBD1 (6 bases). CDR1 MDHEN and CDR2 SYDVKM come from the germline V gene. V lost 3 bases and J lost 1, with 6 bases in between. This CDR3 is 13 amino acids long. For the CDR3, the DNA is TGTGCCAGCAGTTTGGACAGGAACACTGAAGCTTTCTTT. Protein product: CASSLDRNTEAFF.

The chain carries TRBV6-1 and TRBJ1-2, with TRBD1 as a possible D gene (5 bases). This CDR3 region has 12 residues. V shed 6 bases and J shed 7 bases, with 12 bases lying between them. Germline V lookup: CDR1 MNHNS, CDR2 SASEGT. The DNA of the CDR3 is TGTGCCAGCAGCACAGGATTAGGTGGCTACACCTTC. Translated, it gives CASSTGLGGYTF.

The V gene is TRBV7-2, the J gene TRBJ2-1; TRBD2 might be the D (5 bases). Trimming removed 1 base from V and 6 bases from J, with 19 bases in between. The CDR3 extends over 17 amino acids. In germline, CDR1 is SGHTA, CDR2 FQGNSA. The CDR3 nucleotides are TGTGCCAGCAGCTTAGGGGCCCCAGCGAGGGTGAGCAATGAGCAGTTCTTC. This codes for CASSLGAPARVSNEQFF.